Listed below are T cell receptor beta chains from one sample, sequenced in a study of OX40 agonist ivuxolimab in advanced cancers. TCRdb's table, derived via immunoSEQ multiplex PCR, lists solely in-frame clones and lacks some. The sample lists tens of thousands of clones, about nine tenths occurring once. The sequencing here drew on CD4+ or CD8+ T cells sorted from blood, taken in a trial of the OX40 agonist ivuxolimab. The receptors come from an adult with an advanced solid tumor such as melanoma, head and neck, liver or kidney cancer. Both conserved end residues are part of each CDR3. The order of the fields is D gene, V gene, J gene, clone size, CDR3 DNA, CDR3 protein. The D gene is left open where the match is weak. Clone size is given for some rows only: seen once, a few or many times, or a class if the clone is expanded.

>NA|TRBV6-5|TRBJ2-5|NA
TGTGCCAGCAGTTACTCTGGGCCGGAGACCCAGTACTTC
CASSYSGPETQYF
>TRBD2|TRBV7-2|TRBJ2-1|NA
TGTGCCAGCAGCCAATGGACTAGCGACTCCAATGAGCAGTTCTTC
CASSQWTSDSNEQFF
>TRBD1|TRBV10-3|TRBJ1-3|once
TGTGCCATCAGTTTCGGACAGGGGGAATCTGGAAACACCATATATTTT
CAISFGQGESGNTIYF
>NA|TRBV7-2|TRBJ2-7|NA
TGTGCCAGCAGCTTATCCGTATACGAGCAGTACTTC
CASSLSVYEQYF
>TRBD2|TRBV5-4|TRBJ2-5|NA
TGTGCCAGCAGTCCCGGGGGGGGAGGAGAGACCCAGTACTTC
CASSPGGGGETQYF
>TRBD1|TRBV18|TRBJ2-3|NA
TGTGCCAGCTCACCGAACAGGGGAGATACGCAGTATTTT
CASSPNRGDTQYF
>TRBD1|TRBV18|TRBJ1-4|few
TGTGCCAGCTCACCGGGGGACAGGGGGGAAGAAAAACTGTTTTTT
CASSPGDRGEEKLFF
>NA|TRBV29-1|TRBJ1-6|NA
TGCAGCGTTGAGGGCCAGAATAATTCACCCCTCCACTTT
CSVEGQNNSPLHF
>TRBD1|TRBV25-1|TRBJ1-1|NA
TGTGCCAGCAGTCTAACAGGGGCCACTGAAGCTTTCTTT
CASSLTGATEAFF
>TRBD1|TRBV6-1|TRBJ2-7|NA
TGTGCCAGCAGTGAAACAGGGGCCTACGAGCAGTACTTC
CASSETGAYEQYF
>NA|TRBV29-1|TRBJ1-5|NA
TGCAGCGTTCGAGCGGGAGGCCTCGGGCCCCAGCATTTT
CSVRAGGLGPQHF
>NA|TRBV6-1|TRBJ1-1|NA
TGTGCCAGCAAACTGGATGGTAACACTGAAGCTTTCTTT
CASKLDGNTEAFF
>NA|TRBV18|TRBJ1-1|NA
TGTGCCAGCTCACCCGATGGGGGGCAGGTCGACACTGAAGCTTTCTTT
CASSPDGGQVDTEAFF
>TRBD1|TRBV6-5|TRBJ1-3|NA
TGTGCCAGCAGTCGGGACAGCTCTCTGGGAAACACCATATATTTT
CASSRDSSLGNTIYF
>NA|TRBV19|TRBJ2-7|NA
TGTGCCAGTAGTATAGACCCCACCTATTCACGGGACGAGCAGTACTTC
CASSIDPTYSRDEQYF
>TRBD1|TRBV7-9|TRBJ1-5|NA
TGTGCCAGCAGCCCCGGGCTCAGGGGGGAGAATCAGCCCCAGCATTTT
CASSPGLRGENQPQHF
>NA|TRBV28|TRBJ2-1|few
TGTGCCAGCAGTTTGTGGGGCCGCAATGAGCAGTTCTTC
CASSLWGRNEQFF
>NA|TRBV6-5|TRBJ1-1|NA
TGTGCCAGCAGTTACTCGATTGGACGGCTTGAAGCTTTCTTT
CASSYSIGRLEAFF
>TRBD2|TRBV5-8|TRBJ2-4|NA
TGTGCCAGCAGCTTTCGGGGGGTGGACATTCAGTACTTC
CASSFRGVDIQYF
>TRBD1|TRBV7-2|TRBJ1-3|once
TGTGCCAGCAGACAGGGGTTGAATGGAAACACCATATATTTT
CASRQGLNGNTIYF
>TRBD1|TRBV10-3|TRBJ2-5|NA
TGTGCCATCAGTGAGGAGGACAGGGCGACCGAGACCCAGTACTTC
CAISEEDRATETQYF
>NA|TRBV7-2|TRBJ2-5|NA
TGTGCCAGCAGCTCCCTCCGCCAAGAGACCCAGTACTTC
CASSSLRQETQYF
>NA|TRBV2|TRBJ2-1|NA
TGTGCCAGCAAGAGACAGGACAATGAGCAGTTCTTC
CASKRQDNEQFF
>NA|TRBV5-1|TRBJ1-2|NA
TGCGCCAGCAGCATGGGGGCACTAGGACGAGGTGGCTACACCTTC
CASSMGALGRGGYTF
>NA|TRBV5-4|TRBJ2-3|NA
TGTGCCAGCAGCCCCCAGGGAGGCCCAGATACGCAGTATTTT
CASSPQGGPDTQYF
>TRBD1|TRBV5-4|TRBJ1-2|NA
TGTGCCAGCAGGCGGCCGGGACAGGAGACAGTTGGCTACACCTTC
CASRRPGQETVGYTF
>TRBD1|TRBV18|TRBJ2-5|NA
TGTGCCAGCTCTCTCAGGACAGGGGAAGAGACCCAGTACTTC
CASSLRTGEETQYF
>NA|TRBV5-1|TRBJ1-1|NA
TGCGCCAGCAGCTTTACGGGGTTCGGCACTGAAGCTTTCTTT
CASSFTGFGTEAFF
>TRBD1|TRBV5-6|TRBJ1-5|NA
TGTGCCAGCAGCTTACACGACAGGGGCCCGGCGAATAGCAATCAGCCCCAGCATTTT
CASSLHDRGPANSNQPQHF
>NA|TRBV5-1|TRBJ1-6|NA
TGCGCCAGCAGCCAGAGGGAAACCTATAATTCACCCCTCCACTTT
CASSQRETYNSPLHF
>NA|TRBV30|TRBJ1-6|NA
TGTGCCTGGAGTCCCTGGGCCCGGGGCCTTTTCCACTTT
CAWSPWARGLFHF
>NA|TRBV12-5|TRBJ2-5|NA
TGTGCTAGTGGTTTCGCGGGTAGCGAGACCCAGTACTTC
CASGFAGSETQYF
>TRBD1|TRBV5-1|TRBJ1-4|NA
TGCGCCAGCAGCCAACAGGGGGCGAGTGAAAAACTGTTTTTT
CASSQQGASEKLFF
>NA|TRBV27|TRBJ1-4|NA
TGTGCCAGCAGTTTCTGGGGGGATGAAAAACTGTTTTTT
CASSFWGDEKLFF
>NA|TRBV7-2|TRBJ1-2|NA
TGTGCCAGCAGCCCCGAGGGGTTCCCCTCCTATGGCTACACCTTC
CASSPEGFPSYGYTF
>TRBD1|TRBV10-3|TRBJ1-3|NA
TGTGCCATCAAACTAACAGGGGCTAGAAACACCATATATTTT
CAIKLTGARNTIYF
>NA|TRBV12-5|TRBJ2-7|NA
TGTGCTAGTGGTTTCATGGGCAGAGCCTACGAGCAGTACTTC
CASGFMGRAYEQYF
>NA|TRBV19|TRBJ2-3|NA
TGTGCCAGTTCGGAGTTATCTAGCACAGATACGCAGTATTTT
CASSELSSTDTQYF
>NA|TRBV6-5|TRBJ1-5|NA
TGTGCCAGCAGTCCAACTCATGCGAATCAGCCCCAGCATTTT
CASSPTHANQPQHF
>NA|TRBV28|TRBJ1-2|NA
TGTGCCAGCAGTGCGCAGAGGGATAGGCTTGGCTACACCTTC
CASSAQRDRLGYTF
>TRBD1|TRBV5-1|TRBJ1-1|NA
TGCGCCAGCAGCTCCAGTCTACAGGGGACTGAAGCTTTCTTT
CASSSSLQGTEAFF
>NA|TRBV4-3|TRBJ2-3|NA
TGCGCCAGCAGCCAAGATATTATCACAGATACGCAGTATTTT
CASSQDIITDTQYF
>NA|TRBV18|TRBJ1-5|NA
TGTGCCAGCTTATCGGGGCTTAGTTCCCCCCAGCATTTT
CASLSGLSSPQHF
>TRBD2|TRBV6-6|TRBJ2-7|NA
TGTGCCAGCAGTCTTAGCGGGTCCCGGTACGAGCAGTACTTC
CASSLSGSRYEQYF
>TRBD1|TRBV4-3|TRBJ1-1|once
TGCGCCAGCAGCCAAGCCGACCGTCAGGGGGCGCGGAGGGCTTTCTTT
CASSQADRQGARRAFF
>TRBD1|TRBV5-6|TRBJ2-7|NA
TGTGCCAGCAGCCTGGACAGGGGCTTGTACGAGCAGTACTTC
CASSLDRGLYEQYF
>NA|TRBV6-1|TRBJ1-6|NA
TGTGCCAGCAGTGAAACGGGCGGGGGTGGAAAGTCACCCCTCCACTTT
CASSETGGGGKSPLHF
>TRBD2|TRBV5-3|TRBJ2-7|NA
TGTGCCAGAAGCTTGGCCGTAGCGGGGGGATACGAGCAGTACTTC
CARSLAVAGGYEQYF
>TRBD2|TRBV20-1|TRBJ2-7|NA
TGCAGTGCCGGGAGGTATGACGAGCAGTACTTC
CSAGRYDEQYF
>NA|TRBV5-6|TRBJ1-5|NA
TGTGCCAGCAGCTTGGGGCAGGGAAGCCAGCCCCAGCATTTT
CASSLGQGSQPQHF
>NA|TRBV5-1|TRBJ1-2|NA
TGCGCCAGCAGCTCCGGGACACACTATGGCTACACCTTC
CASSSGTHYGYTF
>NA|TRBV28|TRBJ1-2|NA
TGTGCCAGCAGTTCTACAGGGTCCCGAAGTGGCTACACCTTC
CASSSTGSRSGYTF
>TRBD1|TRBV7-2|TRBJ1-1|NA
TGTGCCAGCAGTTCCCGACAGGGGTCCGGCACTGAAGCTTTCTTT
CASSSRQGSGTEAFF
>TRBD1|TRBV19|TRBJ2-3|NA
TGTGCCGTCTCCGGGACAGGGGGACCAGATACGCAGTATTTT
CAVSGTGGPDTQYF